This record covers a single T cell receptor beta chain. The sample is drawn from a study of control samples from healthy donors and cancer patients. Some clones are missing from TCRdb's copy, which holds only in-frame ones; the method was immunoSEQ multiplex PCR. The data contain 230,000 or so clones, 90% to 95% of them seen just once; the ten biggest clones take up 1.5%. Trimming took 5 bases from V and 7 from J, leaving 11 bases between them. This CDR3 region has 13 residues. The germline V gene encodes CDR1 MDHEN and CDR2 SYDVKM. The origin of this receptor is a man aged 50 to 59 in good health. This chain uses TRBV28 with TRBJ2-2; D unresolved. What was sequenced was blood. The CDR3, as DNA: TGTGCCAGCAGTCCCGTAAAAGTCGGGGAGCTGTTTTTT. Its translation is CASSPVKVGELFF.